This T cell receptor (beta chain) emerged from a study of CD4 T cells in relation to SARS-CoV-2 and coronaviruses. Study overall: ViraFEST: approximately nine-day antigen culture of PBMCs, then TCR beta CDR3 sequencing.

Regarding the study as a whole: In roughly 60% of donors, memory CD4+ clonotypes crossrecognized SARS-CoV-2 and at least one common cold coronavirus spike. Memory recall responses, not primary responses primed in culture, are what the assay detects.

A word on this clone: No antigen is known for it.

Clones were read by immunoSEQ multiplex PCR, and TCRdb kept only the in-frame ones, dropping some. The sample records 43,000 or so clones, approximately 80% being singletons. Sorted naive or memory CD4+ cells met CEF peptides for over 8 days. The sequencing input was naive CD4+ T cells from PBMCs, cultured in vitro. Subset: naive CD4+ T cells isolated by negative enrichment. The origin of this receptor is an adult with COVID-19.

The CDR3 coding sequence is TGTGCCTGGAATAACAACAGGGGTGAAGCTTTCTTT. Translated, it gives CAWNNNRGEAFF. The V gene is TRBV30, the J gene TRBJ1-1, with TRBD1 identical over 7 bases. Germline CDR1 is GTSNPN and CDR2 is SVGIG (reference sequence). The CDR3 sequence is 12 residues long. V lost 4 bases, J lost 7 bases, and 6 bases stayed unmatched.